This passage covers 17 T cell receptor beta chains from one sample sequenced in a study of blood T cell repertoires in COVID-19. Profiled with immunoSEQ multiplex PCR; TCRdb holds only in-frame clones, not every one. The profile shows some 270,000 clones, 80% to 90% of them singletons. The specimen sequenced was peripheral blood. Receptors were obtained from a woman between 65 and 79 years old with acute or convalescent COVID-19.

The chain carries TRBV5-1 and TRBJ1-1, with D uncertain. The CDR3 has 13 amino acids. Germline V gene data show CDR1 as SGHRS and CDR2 as YFSETQ. The germline V and J ends were trimmed by 3 bases and 0 bases, with 6 bases remaining between them. The CDR3 DNA reads TGCGCCAGCAGCTACAGCCTGAACACTGAAGCTTTCTTT. Translating gives CASSYSLNTEAFF. Together with reference TRBV5-1 and TRBJ1-1, the CDR3 gives the full variable domain: KAGVTQTPRYLIKTRGQQVTLSCSPISGHRSVSWYQQTPGQGLQFLFEYFSETQRNKGNFPGRFSGRQFSNSRSEMNVSTLELGDSALYLCASSYSLNTEAFFGQGTRLTVV.

The chain couples TRBV5-4 to TRBJ1-2; maybe TRBD1 (6 bases). Trimming pared 2 bases from V and 2 bases from J, leaving 13 bases between. Germline CDR1 reads SGHNT; CDR2 reads YYREEE (reference sequence). The CDR3 consists of 15 residues. The CDR3 DNA follows: TGTGCCAGCAGCTTCATCGGCCAGGGGAACTATGGCTACACCTTC. Amino acid sequence: CASSFIGQGNYGYTF.

The chain has TRBV6-5 and TRBJ1-1; the match to TRBD1 covers 7 bases. The V segment lost 4 bases and the J segment 10 bases; nucleotides outside the gene matches: 9. The CDR3 consists of 13 residues. Per the germline V gene, CDR1 is MNHEY and CDR2 is SVGAGI. Here the CDR3 reads CASSSTGEGGAFF. DNA of the CDR3: TGTGCCAGCAGTTCCACAGGGGAAGGTGGAGCTTTCTTT.

The genes are TRBV23-1 and TRBJ1-1; possibly TRBD1 for D (5 bases). TRBV23-1 is an ORF, and what it does is uncertain. V was clipped by 8 bases and J by 6 bases, with 13 bases between them. The CDR3 is 12 amino acids. The CDR3 DNA reads TGCGCCAGCGAAAACAGGACCGCTGAAGCTTTCTTT. This translates into CASENRTAEAFF.

The V and J genes are TRBV2 and TRBJ2-2, with D possibly TRBD2 on 6 matching bases. Trimming left V 8 bases short and J 7 bases short, with 8 bases between. The CDR3 totals 11 residues. CDR1 and CDR2 from the germline V gene are SNHLY and FYNNEI. The CDR3 here is CASYGGGELFF. CDR3 sequence (DNA): TGTGCCAGCTACGGGGGCGGGGAGCTGTTTTTT.

This clone was detected only a few times. The V and J genes are TRBV5-4 and TRBJ1-2; D remains unclear. Germline V gives CDR1 SGHNT, CDR2 YYREEE (reference sequence). CDR3 length: 15 residues. V was cut by 3 bases and J by 2 bases, with 14 bases left in between. The CDR3 here is CASSYPGGGNYGYTF. The CDR3 DNA is TGTGCCAGCAGCTACCCGGGCGGAGGGAACTATGGCTACACCTTC.

Here the CDR3 DNA reads TGCGCCAGCAGCCTTTGGGGGGAAACCACAGATACGCAGTATTTT. Translated: CASSLWGETTDTQYF. The chain recombines TRBV5-1 with TRBJ2-3, with D perhaps TRBD2 (6 bases). Germline CDR1 SGHRS, CDR2 YFSETQ. V dropped 4 bases and J dropped 2 bases, with 14 bases sitting between them. There are 15 residues in the CDR3.

V gene TRBV2 combines with J gene TRBJ2-1; a weak D match, TRBD2 (5 bases). In germline, CDR1 is SNHLY, CDR2 FYNNEI. The CDR3 is made up of 13 amino acids. V was shortened by 7 bases and J by 5 bases, with 12 bases between the two germline ends. The CDR3 nucleotides are TGTGCCAGCATGAGGGATACGGACAATGAGCAGTTCTTC. Residues: CASMRDTDNEQFF.

This clone was picked up a small number of times. V gene TRBV20-1 combines with J gene TRBJ1-2; 11 positions agree with TRBD1. The CDR3 loop spans 14 amino acids. V lost 3 bases, J lost 5 bases, and 5 bases stayed unmatched. Germline values: CDR1 DFQATT, CDR2 SNEGSKA (reference sequence). The CDR3 here is CSASSGTGGYGYTF. The CDR3 nucleotides are TGCAGTGCTAGTTCCGGGACAGGGGGTTATGGCTACACCTTC.

V and J are TRBV7-9 and TRBJ2-2; 10 bases match TRBD1. The CDR3 loop spans 16 amino acids. Germline V gene lookup returns CDR1 SEHNR and CDR2 FQNEAQ (reference sequence). V shed 11 bases and J 6 bases; nucleotides not matched to a gene: 15. The CDR3, as DNA: TGTGCCGTCCAGCCGGGACAGGGGAATGGTGCCGGGGAGCTGTTTTTT. As protein: CAVQPGQGNGAGELFF.

The CDR3 region is CASSRGQGTYEQYF. Written as DNA, the CDR3 is TGTGCCAGCAGCCGGGGACAGGGGACATACGAGCAGTACTTC. The chain couples TRBV7-6 to TRBJ2-7; 10 bases line up with TRBD1. This CDR3 has 14 residues. CDR1 and CDR2 from the germline V gene are SGHVS and FNYEAQ. V lost 5 bases, J lost 4 bases, and 5 bases stayed unmatched.

This sequence joins TRBV2 and TRBJ1-5, with 9 nucleotides matching TRBD1. The J segment lost 4 bases and the V segment lost 5 bases, leaving 6 bases of the junction unmatched. Germline lookup yields CDR1 SNHLY and CDR2 FYNNEI. The CDR3 runs 15 residues. The CDR3 protein is CASSYRGLGNQPQHF. The CDR3 DNA reads TGTGCCAGCAGTTACAGGGGGCTGGGAAATCAGCCCCAGCATTTT.

The CDR3 sequence is CASSLQLNTEAFF. In nucleotides, the CDR3 is TGTGCCAGCAGCTTACAACTGAACACTGAAGCTTTCTTT. The V gene is TRBV5-6, the J gene TRBJ1-1, with D unresolved. V was trimmed by 2 bases and J by 0 bases, leaving 5 bases between them. The CDR3 consists of 13 residues. In germline, CDR1 is SGHDT, CDR2 YYEEEE.

This chain uses TRBV29-1 with TRBJ1-2, with 7 bases lining up with TRBD1. Trimming at V came to 7 bases and at J to 8 bases, leaving 7 bases not matched to a gene. The CDR3 is 11 amino acids. The germline V gene has CDR1 SQVTM and CDR2 ANQGSEA. In DNA, the CDR3 is TGCAGCGGCGACAGGGTGGGAGGCTACACCTTC. Its translation: CSGDRVGGYTF. The variable domain in full, completed from reference TRBV29-1 and TRBJ1-2, reads SAVISQKPSRDICQRGTSLTIQCQVDSQVTMMFWYRQQPGQSLTLIATANQGSEATYESGFVIDKFPISRPNLTFSTLTVSNMSPEDSSIYLCSGDRVGGYTFGSGTRLTVV.

The chain couples TRBV7-9 to TRBJ2-7, with D perhaps matching TRBD1 (6 bases). V shed 5 bases and J shed 4 bases, with 15 bases lying between them. There are 14 residues in the CDR3. Germline CDR1 and CDR2: SEHNR and FQNEAQ (reference sequence). The CDR3 DNA sequence: TGTGCCAGCAGCCCAGGGCAGGGGAAATACGAGCAGTACTTC. This translates into CASSPGQGKYEQYF.

This chain links TRBV9 with TRBJ1-2; the match to TRBD1 covers 7 bases. Germline V CDR1 and CDR2: SGDLS, YYNGEE. The length of the CDR3 is 12 residues. V was pared by 7 bases and J by 6 bases, with 6 bases of the junction left unmatched. CDR3 sequence (DNA): TGTGCCAGCTCTACAGGGGACGATGGCTACACCTTC. This translates into CASSTGDDGYTF.

The J gene is TRBJ1-2, the V gene TRBV10-3, with TRBD1 as a possible D gene (5 bases). Per germline, CDR1 ENHRY and CDR2 SYGVKD. The CDR3 consists of 14 residues. With 10 bases removed from V and 4 bases from J, the gap between germline ends came to 19 bases. As DNA, the CDR3 is TGTGCCAGTAGAACCGGGGCGGGGGGCTATGGCTACACCTTC. This sequence encodes CASRTGAGGYGYTF.